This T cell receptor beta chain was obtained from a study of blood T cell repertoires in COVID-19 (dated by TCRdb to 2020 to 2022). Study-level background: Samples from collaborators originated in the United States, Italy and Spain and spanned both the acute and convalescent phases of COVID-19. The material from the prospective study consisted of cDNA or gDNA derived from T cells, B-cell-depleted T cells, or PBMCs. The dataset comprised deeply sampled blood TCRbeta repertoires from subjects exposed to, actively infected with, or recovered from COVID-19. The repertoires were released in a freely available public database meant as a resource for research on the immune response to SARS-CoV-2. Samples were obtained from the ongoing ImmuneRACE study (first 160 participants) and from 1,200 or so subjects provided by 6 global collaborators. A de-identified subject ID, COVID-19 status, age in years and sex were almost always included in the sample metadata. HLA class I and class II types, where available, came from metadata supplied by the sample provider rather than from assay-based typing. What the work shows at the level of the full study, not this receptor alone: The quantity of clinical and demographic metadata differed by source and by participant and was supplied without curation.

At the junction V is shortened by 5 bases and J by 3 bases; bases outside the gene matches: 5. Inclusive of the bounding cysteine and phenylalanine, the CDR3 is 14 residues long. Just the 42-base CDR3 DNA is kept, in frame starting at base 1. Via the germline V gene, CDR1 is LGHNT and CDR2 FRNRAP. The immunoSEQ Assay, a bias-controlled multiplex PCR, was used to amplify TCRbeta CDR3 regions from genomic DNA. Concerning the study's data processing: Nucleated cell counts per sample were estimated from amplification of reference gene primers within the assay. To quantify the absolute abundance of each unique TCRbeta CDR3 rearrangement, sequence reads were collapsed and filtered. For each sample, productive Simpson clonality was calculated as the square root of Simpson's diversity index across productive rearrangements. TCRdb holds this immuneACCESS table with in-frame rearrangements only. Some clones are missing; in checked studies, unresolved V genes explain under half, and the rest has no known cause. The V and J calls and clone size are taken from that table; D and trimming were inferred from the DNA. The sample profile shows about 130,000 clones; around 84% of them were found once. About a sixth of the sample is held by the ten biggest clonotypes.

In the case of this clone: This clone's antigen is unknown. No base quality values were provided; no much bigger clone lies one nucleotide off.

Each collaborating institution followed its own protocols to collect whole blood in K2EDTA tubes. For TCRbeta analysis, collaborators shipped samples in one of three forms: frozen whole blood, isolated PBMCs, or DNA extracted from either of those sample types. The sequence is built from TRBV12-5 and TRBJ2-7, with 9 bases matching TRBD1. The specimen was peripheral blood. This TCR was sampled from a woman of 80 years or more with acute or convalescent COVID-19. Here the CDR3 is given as CASGRQGGNYEQYF. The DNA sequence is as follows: TGTGCTAGTGGTAGACAGGGGGGCAACTACGAGCAGTACTTC.